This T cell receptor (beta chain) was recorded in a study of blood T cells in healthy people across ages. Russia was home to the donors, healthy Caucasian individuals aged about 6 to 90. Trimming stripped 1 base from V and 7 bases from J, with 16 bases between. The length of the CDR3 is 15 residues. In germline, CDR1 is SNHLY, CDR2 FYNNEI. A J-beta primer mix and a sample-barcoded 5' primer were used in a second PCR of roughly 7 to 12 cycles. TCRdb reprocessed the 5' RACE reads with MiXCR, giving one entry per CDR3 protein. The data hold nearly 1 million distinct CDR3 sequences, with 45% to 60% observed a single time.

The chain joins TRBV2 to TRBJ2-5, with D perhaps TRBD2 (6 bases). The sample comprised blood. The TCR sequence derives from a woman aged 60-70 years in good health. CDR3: CASSEERAGPGTQYF. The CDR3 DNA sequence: TGTGCCAGCAGTGAAGAGAGGGCGGGGCCGGGGACCCAGTACTTC.